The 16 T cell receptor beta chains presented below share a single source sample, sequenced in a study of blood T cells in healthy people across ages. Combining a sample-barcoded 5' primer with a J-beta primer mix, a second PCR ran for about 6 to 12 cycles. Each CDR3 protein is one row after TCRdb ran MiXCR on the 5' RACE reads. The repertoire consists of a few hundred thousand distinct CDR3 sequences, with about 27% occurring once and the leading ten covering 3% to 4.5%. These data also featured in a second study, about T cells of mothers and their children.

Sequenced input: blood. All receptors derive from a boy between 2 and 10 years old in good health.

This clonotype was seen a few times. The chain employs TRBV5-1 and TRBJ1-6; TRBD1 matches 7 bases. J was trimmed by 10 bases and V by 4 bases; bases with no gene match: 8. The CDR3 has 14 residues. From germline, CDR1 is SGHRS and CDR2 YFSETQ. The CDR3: CASSPGQDGSPLHF. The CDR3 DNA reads TGCGCCAGCAGCCCTGGACAGGACGGATCACCCCTCCACTTT. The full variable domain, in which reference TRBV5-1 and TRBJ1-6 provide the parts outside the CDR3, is KAGVTQTPRYLIKTRGQQVTLSCSPISGHRSVSWYQQTPGQGLQFLFEYFSETQRNKGNFPGRFSGRQFSNSRSEMNVSTLELGDSALYLCASSPGQDGSPLHFGNGTRLTVT.

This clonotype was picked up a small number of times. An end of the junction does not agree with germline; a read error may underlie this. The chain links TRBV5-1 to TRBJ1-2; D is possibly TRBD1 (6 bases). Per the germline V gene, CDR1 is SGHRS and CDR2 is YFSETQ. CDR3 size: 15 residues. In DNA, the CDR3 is TGCGCCAGCGGCTTGGGCGGGGGCTTCAACTATGGCTACACCTTC. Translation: CASGLGGGFNYGYTF.

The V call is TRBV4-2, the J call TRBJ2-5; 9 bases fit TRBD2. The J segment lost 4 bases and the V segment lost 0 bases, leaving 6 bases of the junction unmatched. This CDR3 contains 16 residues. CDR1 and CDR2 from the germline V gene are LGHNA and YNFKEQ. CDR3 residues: CASSQDGGGAGETQYF. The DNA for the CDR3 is TGTGCCAGCAGCCAAGATGGCGGGGGGGCCGGAGAGACCCAGTACTTC.

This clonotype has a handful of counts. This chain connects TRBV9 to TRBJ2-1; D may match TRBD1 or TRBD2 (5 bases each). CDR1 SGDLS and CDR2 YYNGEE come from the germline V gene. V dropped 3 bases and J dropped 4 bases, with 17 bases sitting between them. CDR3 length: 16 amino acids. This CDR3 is CASSGAGTNPYNEQFF. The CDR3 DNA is TGTGCCAGCAGCGGGGCCGGGACCAACCCTTACAATGAGCAGTTCTTC.

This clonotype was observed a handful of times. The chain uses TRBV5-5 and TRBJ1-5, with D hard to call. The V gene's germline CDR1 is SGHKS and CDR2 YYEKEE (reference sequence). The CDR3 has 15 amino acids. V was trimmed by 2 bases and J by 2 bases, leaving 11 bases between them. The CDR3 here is CASSLRVEGNQPQHF. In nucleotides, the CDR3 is TGTGCCAGCAGCTTACGGGTTGAGGGCAATCAGCCCCAGCATTTT.

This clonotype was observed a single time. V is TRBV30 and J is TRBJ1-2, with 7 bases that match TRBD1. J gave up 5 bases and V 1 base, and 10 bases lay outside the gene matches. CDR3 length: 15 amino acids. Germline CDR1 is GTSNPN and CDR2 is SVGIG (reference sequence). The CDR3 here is CAWSARTGLNYGYTF. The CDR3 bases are TGTGCCTGGAGTGCCCGGACAGGCTTAAATTATGGCTACACCTTC.

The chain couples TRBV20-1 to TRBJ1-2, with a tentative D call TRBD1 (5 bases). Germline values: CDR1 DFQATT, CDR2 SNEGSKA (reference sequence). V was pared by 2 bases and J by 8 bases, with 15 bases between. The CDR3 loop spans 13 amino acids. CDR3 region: CSARQGGLDGYTF. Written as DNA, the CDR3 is TGCAGTGCTAGACAGGGAGGACTCGACGGCTACACCTTC.

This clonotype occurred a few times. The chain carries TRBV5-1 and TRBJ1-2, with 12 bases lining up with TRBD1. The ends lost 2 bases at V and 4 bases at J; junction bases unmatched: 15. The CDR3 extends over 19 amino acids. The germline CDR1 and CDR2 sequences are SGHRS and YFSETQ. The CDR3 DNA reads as TGCGCCAGCAGCTTCTATCCGGGACAGGGGGCATCGCCGGGCTATGGCTACACCTTC. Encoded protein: CASSFYPGQGASPGYGYTF.

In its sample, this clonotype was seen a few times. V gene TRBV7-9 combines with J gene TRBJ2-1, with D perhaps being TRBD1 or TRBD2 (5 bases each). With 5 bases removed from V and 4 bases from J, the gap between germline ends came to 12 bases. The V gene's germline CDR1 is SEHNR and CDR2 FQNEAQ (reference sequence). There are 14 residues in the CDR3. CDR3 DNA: TGTGCCAGCAGCCCCCCCTGGGGGTACAATGAGCAGTTCTTC. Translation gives CASSPPWGYNEQFF.

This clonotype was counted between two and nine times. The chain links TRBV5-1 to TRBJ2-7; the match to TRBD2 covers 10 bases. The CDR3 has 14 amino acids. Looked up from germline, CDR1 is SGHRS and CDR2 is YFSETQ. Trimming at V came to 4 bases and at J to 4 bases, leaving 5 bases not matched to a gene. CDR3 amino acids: CASSAGTSAYEQYF. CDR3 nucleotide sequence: TGCGCCAGCAGCGCGGGGACTAGCGCGTACGAGCAGTACTTC. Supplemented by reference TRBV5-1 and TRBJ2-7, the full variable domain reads KAGVTQTPRYLIKTRGQQVTLSCSPISGHRSVSWYQQTPGQGLQFLFEYFSETQRNKGNFPGRFSGRQFSNSRSEMNVSTLELGDSALYLCASSAGTSAYEQYFGPGTRLTVT.

CDR3 sequence (DNA): TGTGCCAGCAGTCCCCCTAGCGGGAGGGCCCAAGAGACCCAGTACTTC. It specifies CASSPPSGRAQETQYF. The rearrangement links TRBV7-9 to TRBJ2-5; 12 positions match TRBD2. This CDR3 is built from 16 residues. The ends lost 6 bases at V and 1 base at J; junction bases unmatched: 6. CDR1 is SEHNR and CDR2 is FQNEAQ in the germline V gene (reference sequence).

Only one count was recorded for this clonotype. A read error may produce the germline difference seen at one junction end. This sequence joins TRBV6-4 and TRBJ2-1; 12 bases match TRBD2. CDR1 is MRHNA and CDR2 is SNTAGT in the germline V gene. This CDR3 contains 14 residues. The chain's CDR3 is CANSRLAGADEQFF. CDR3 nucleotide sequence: TGTGCCAACAGTCGACTAGCGGGAGCCGATGAGCAGTTCTTC.

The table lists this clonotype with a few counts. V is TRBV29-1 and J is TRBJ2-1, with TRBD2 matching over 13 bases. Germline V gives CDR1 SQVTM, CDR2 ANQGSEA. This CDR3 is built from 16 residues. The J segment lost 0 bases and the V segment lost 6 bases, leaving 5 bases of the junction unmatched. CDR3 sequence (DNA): TGCAGCGTCTCCGGGACTAGCGGGACCTCCTACAATGAGCAGTTCTTC. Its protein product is CSVSGTSGTSYNEQFF.

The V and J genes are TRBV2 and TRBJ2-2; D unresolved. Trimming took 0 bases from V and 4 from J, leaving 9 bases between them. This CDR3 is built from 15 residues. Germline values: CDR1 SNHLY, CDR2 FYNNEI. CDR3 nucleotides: TGTGCCAGCAGTGAAGCGCAGAAGCGCACCGGGGAGCTGTTTTTT. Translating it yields CASSEAQKRTGELFF.

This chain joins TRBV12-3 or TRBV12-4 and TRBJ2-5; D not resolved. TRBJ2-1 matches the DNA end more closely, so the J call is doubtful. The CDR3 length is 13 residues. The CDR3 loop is CASSLLQTGEQFF. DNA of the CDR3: TGTGCCAGCAGTTTATTACAAACGGGTGAGCAGTTCTTC.

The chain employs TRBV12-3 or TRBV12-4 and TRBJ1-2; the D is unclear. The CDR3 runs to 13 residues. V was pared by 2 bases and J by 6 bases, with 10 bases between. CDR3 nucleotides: TGTGCCAGCAGTTTACCTGGGGAGGATGGCTACACCTTC. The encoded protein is CASSLPGEDGYTF.